This T cell receptor (beta chain) originates from a study of blood T cell repertoires in COVID-19. The method was immunoSEQ multiplex PCR; TCRdb's version includes in-frame clones alone and lacks a portion of them. The data contain about 250,000 clones, 70% to 85% of them singletons. The sequence came from a woman of 80 years or more with acute or convalescent COVID-19. The sequenced sample was peripheral blood.

In nucleotides, the CDR3 is TGTGCCAGCAGTGGAGAACCGAACACTGAAGCTTTCTTT. It specifies CASSGEPNTEAFF. V is TRBV2 and J is TRBJ1-1; D gene unclear. CDR1 and CDR2 (germline): SNHLY, FYNNEI. Trimming left V 4 bases short and J 1 base short, with 7 bases between. This CDR3 is built from 13 residues.